These 5 T cell receptor beta chains were all obtained from the same sample, sequenced in a study of blood T cell repertoires in COVID-19. This table comes from immunoSEQ multiplex PCR, and its TCRdb copy is limited to in-frame clones, with some not included. Of 300,000 or so clones detected, under 95% appear once; the ten largest clones hold 2.6%. Sequencing used PBMCs or T cells enriched from blood (not recorded which). Receptor source: a man in his sixties who had recovered from COVID-19.

The gene calls are TRBV6-2 or TRBV6-3 and TRBJ1-5; 11 nucleotides match TRBD1. J gave up 7 bases and V 4 bases, and 15 bases lay outside the gene matches. Germline V CDR1 and CDR2: MNHEY, SVGEGT. The CDR3 has 18 residues. CDR3 amino acids: CASSSGQGVTVFRQPQHF. CDR3 DNA sequence: TGTGCCAGCAGTTCGGGACAGGGGGTAACGGTTTTTAGGCAGCCCCAGCATTTT.

The rearrangement links TRBV5-4 to TRBJ1-2; D ambiguous. CDR3 length: 13 amino acids. From germline, CDR1 is SGHNT and CDR2 YYREEE (reference sequence). Trimming took off 3 bases at V and 4 bases at J, with 10 bases between the two ends. CDR3 region: CASSYLESYGYTF. CDR3 sequence (DNA): TGTGCCAGCAGCTATCTAGAAAGCTATGGCTACACCTTC.

This chain joins TRBV19 and TRBJ2-3; 7 bases match TRBD2. CDR3 length: 15 residues. In germline, CDR1 is LNHDA, CDR2 SQIVND (reference sequence). V lost 6 bases to trimming and J lost 3 bases; unmatched junction nucleotides: 9. CDR3 DNA: TGTGCCAGTAGGGGCGGGAGAGATCTTACAGATACGCAGTATTTT. Residues: CASRGGRDLTDTQYF.

The rearrangement links TRBV5-1 to TRBJ1-1; TRBD1 matches 7 bases. The ends lost 4 bases at V and 8 bases at J; junction bases unmatched: 5. CDR3 length: 12 residues. Germline V gene lookup returns CDR1 SGHRS and CDR2 YFSETQ. The CDR3: CASSPTGMEAFF. The CDR3 nucleotides read TGCGCCAGCAGCCCGACAGGGATGGAAGCTTTCTTT.

The chain is built from TRBV3-1 (or the pseudogene TRBV3-2) and TRBJ2-5; 9 bases agree with TRBD1. The germline gives CDR1 LGHDT, CDR2 YNNKEL (reference sequence). V was clipped by 5 bases and J by 0 bases; unmatched bases: 4. CDR3 length: 15 amino acids. DNA for the CDR3: TGTGCCAGCAGCTCCGGGACAGGGTACCAAGAGACCCAGTACTTC. Translation gives CASSSGTGYQETQYF.